The 30 T cell receptor beta chains presented below share a single source sample, sequenced in a study of blood T cell repertoires in COVID-19. The protocol was immunoSEQ multiplex PCR, while the TCRdb copy is restricted to in-frame clones and leaves out a portion. The sample shows some 160,000 clones, more than 70% of them seen only once. The sequencing input was peripheral blood. These receptors originate from a man in his 60s with acute or convalescent COVID-19.

J is TRBJ1-1 and V is TRBV6-5; 12 bases align to TRBD1. CDR1 MNHEY and CDR2 SVGAGI come from the germline V gene. The CDR3 is 15 residues long. V dropped 5 bases and J dropped 10; count of bases not matched to a gene: 11. The CDR3 spells CASSRSTGTGGLAFF. CDR3 DNA sequence: TGTGCCAGCAGTAGATCAACCGGGACAGGGGGCTTAGCTTTCTTT.

CDR3 nucleotides: TGCGCCAGCAGCCGCCGATTTGCCAGTGAAAAACTGTTTTTT. Translation gives CASSRRFASEKLFF. This chain connects TRBV4-3 to TRBJ1-4, with D unresolved. In germline, CDR1 is LGHNA, CDR2 YSLEER. With 4 bases removed from V and 7 bases from J, the gap between germline ends came to 13 bases. This CDR3 comprises 14 residues.

The chain employs TRBV18 and TRBJ1-1; 7 bases match TRBD1. CDR3 size: 16 residues. The junction had 9 bases not matched to a gene; V was cut back by 3 bases and J by 2 bases. The germline V gene has CDR1 KGHSH and CDR2 LQKENI. Here the CDR3 DNA reads TGTGCCAGCTCACCGAGACAGGGAACAATCAACACTGAAGCTTTCTTT. Protein product: CASSPRQGTINTEAFF.

This sequence joins TRBV12-5 and TRBJ1-6; D perhaps matches TRBD1 (5 bases). V shed 1 base and J shed 3 bases, with 7 bases lying between them. Germline-derived CDR1 and CDR2 are LGHNT and FRNRAP. This CDR3 has 15 amino acids. For the CDR3, the DNA is TGTGCTAGTGGTTTGGGAGACAGCTATAATTCACCCCTCCACTTT. Residues: CASGLGDSYNSPLHF. The entire variable domain, with the rest obtained from reference TRBV12-5 and TRBJ1-6, is as follows: DARVTQTPRHKVTEMGQEVTMRCQPILGHNTVFWYRQTMMQGLELLAYFRNRAPLDDSGMPKDRFSAEMPDATLATLKIQPSEPRDSAVYFCASGLGDSYNSPLHFGNGTRLTVT.

This clone was detected only once. The rearrangement uses TRBV6-5 and TRBJ1-2; 7 bases line up with TRBD1. The CDR3 length is 15 residues. Germline CDR1 is MNHEY and CDR2 is SVGAGI. V lost 6 bases and J lost 4; bases outside the gene matches: 11. In DNA form, the CDR3 reads TGTGCCAGCAGATCCCCGAGACAGGGCCGCTATGGCTACACCTTC. This gives the protein CASRSPRQGRYGYTF.

The chain joins TRBV27 to TRBJ1-2; 7 bases are a match to TRBD1. J lost 2 bases, V lost 5 bases, and 2 bases had no gene match. Germline V gene lookup returns CDR1 MNHEY and CDR2 SMNVEV (reference sequence). CDR3 length: 13 amino acids. DNA for the CDR3: TGTGCCAGCAGTGCGGGACAGAACTATGGCTACACCTTC. It codes for CASSAGQNYGYTF.

J is TRBJ2-7 and V is TRBV19; D possibly corresponds to TRBD2 (6 bases). The germline gives CDR1 LNHDA, CDR2 SQIVND (reference sequence). The CDR3 loop spans 15 amino acids. Between the trimmed V and J ends, which lost 1 base and 7 bases, there was a span of 17 bases. The CDR3 reads CASSIGHKTGREQYF. DNA of the CDR3: TGTGCCAGTAGTATAGGTCACAAGACGGGGAGGGAGCAGTACTTC. The full variable domain, with the rest looked up from reference TRBV19 and TRBJ2-7, is DGGITQSPKYLFRKEGQNVTLSCEQNLNHDAMYWYRQDPGQGLRLIYYSQIVNDFQKGDIAEGYSVSREKKESFPLTVTSAQKNPTAFYLCASSIGHKTGREQYFGPGTRLTVT.

The chain has TRBV7-9 and TRBJ1-5; 7 bases agree with TRBD1. There are 14 residues in the CDR3. Germline V CDR1 and CDR2: SEHNR, FQNEAQ (reference sequence). Germline trimming cut 5 bases from V and 1 base from J; bases unmatched to any gene: 2. This chain's CDR3 is CASSGDSSNQPQHF. CDR3 coding DNA: TGTGCCAGCAGCGGGGACAGCAGCAATCAGCCCCAGCATTTT.

The rearrangement links TRBV7-3 to TRBJ1-1, with D unclear. CDR1 and CDR2 from the germline V gene are SGHTA and FQGTGA. This CDR3 contains 13 residues. V was pared by 2 bases and J by 1 base, with 5 bases between. Written as DNA, the CDR3 is TGTGCCAGCAGCTTAGCTACGAACACTGAAGCTTTCTTT. Its translation is CASSLATNTEAFF.

V usage is TRBV6-5 and J usage is TRBJ2-1; 7 bases map to TRBD1. The CDR3 is 14 residues long. V was pared by 2 bases and J by 9 bases, with 7 bases of the junction left unmatched. The germline V gene encodes CDR1 MNHEY and CDR2 SVGAGI. The CDR3 DNA reads as TGTGCCAGCAGTTACGGGCAGGGGGTCGGTGAGCAGTTCTTC. It encodes CASSYGQGVGEQFF.

The J gene is TRBJ1-1, the V gene TRBV10-3, with 9 positions matching TRBD1. CDR1 and CDR2 (germline): ENHRY, SYGVKD. With 6 bases clipped from V and 1 base from J, the junction kept 6 bases outside the gene matches. This CDR3 spans 15 amino acids. CDR3 sequence reads: CAISGTGSGNTEAFF. The DNA for the CDR3 is TGTGCCATCAGCGGGACAGGGTCGGGGAACACTGAAGCTTTCTTT.

The chain combines TRBV19 with TRBJ2-1; TRBD2 is a possible D gene (7 bases). The CDR3 is made up of 16 amino acids. Trimming removed 6 bases at V and 4 bases at J, with 19 bases between. Germline V gene lookup returns CDR1 LNHDA and CDR2 SQIVND (reference sequence). As DNA, the CDR3 is TGTGCCAGTAGCGCACTTGGGGGGGGCTCTTACAATGAGCAGTTCTTC. Its protein product is CASSALGGGSYNEQFF.

V usage is TRBV6-5 and J usage is TRBJ1-4; the match to TRBD1 covers 9 bases. The CDR3 is 15 amino acids. The J segment lost 8 bases and the V segment lost 4 bases, leaving 8 bases of the junction unmatched. Germline CDR1 and CDR2: MNHEY and SVGAGI. This CDR3 reads CASSSTGGKKEKLFF. The CDR3 DNA sequence: TGTGCCAGCAGTTCAACAGGGGGCAAGAAGGAAAAACTGTTTTTT.

The chain recombines TRBV18 with TRBJ1-1, with a possible D match to TRBD1 (5 bases). This CDR3 is built from 13 residues. V lost 3 bases to trimming and J lost 3 bases, with 8 bases between them. In germline, CDR1 is KGHSH, CDR2 LQKENI. CDR3 in DNA: TGTGCCAGCTCACCCAGGGTAGACACTGAAGCTTTCTTT. Amino acids: CASSPRVDTEAFF.

As DNA, the CDR3 is TGTGCCAGCAGCTTGAAATCCGGGACACCTTCTGGAAACACCATATATTTT. Encoded protein: CASSLKSGTPSGNTIYF. This chain connects TRBV5-5 to TRBJ1-3; D perhaps matches TRBD1 (6 bases). The CDR3 sequence is 17 residues long. Germline V lookup: CDR1 SGHKS, CDR2 YYEKEE (reference sequence). V lost 1 base and J 1 base, leaving 15 bases between the germline ends.

The rearrangement uses TRBV3-1 (or the pseudogene TRBV3-2) and TRBJ2-7; 7 bases are a match to TRBD1. The V segment lost 5 bases and the J segment 9 bases; nucleotides outside the gene matches: 7. The CDR3 runs 12 residues. CDR1 and CDR2 from the germline V gene are LGHDT and YNNKEL (reference sequence). The CDR3 region is CASSFDRARQYF. The CDR3 DNA sequence: TGTGCCAGCAGCTTCGACAGGGCTAGGCAGTACTTC.

V gene TRBV19 combines with J gene TRBJ1-5, with TRBD1 matching 7 bases. J was trimmed by 3 bases and V by 6 bases; bases with no gene match: 8. The CDR3 consists of 15 residues. The germline V gene encodes CDR1 LNHDA and CDR2 SQIVND (reference sequence). The CDR3 reads CASRLQGKNNQPQHF. CDR3 sequence (DNA): TGTGCCAGTAGACTACAGGGGAAAAACAATCAGCCCCAGCATTTT.

This chain joins TRBV11-2 and TRBJ1-1, with D possibly TRBD1 on 5 matching bases. Trimming took off 5 bases at V and 6 bases at J, with 16 bases between the two ends. This CDR3 has 14 amino acids. Germline lookup yields CDR1 SGHAT and CDR2 FQNNGV. CDR3 coding DNA: TGTGCCAGCAGCGCCTGGCTGGGGGGTTCTGAAGCTTTCTTT. Translating gives CASSAWLGGSEAFF.

This clone was observed a single time. The V call is TRBV6-6, the J call TRBJ1-1; D ambiguous. V shed 2 bases and J shed 10 bases, with 11 bases lying between them. In germline, CDR1 is MNHNY, CDR2 SVGAGI (reference sequence). The CDR3 extends over 12 amino acids. The CDR3 region has the DNA TGTGCCAGCAGTTACCAGCGGAGGGTAGCTTTCTTT. This gives the protein CASSYQRRVAFF.

J is TRBJ2-7 and V is TRBV7-9, with D tentatively TRBD2 (7 bases). V shed 5 bases and J shed 2 bases, with 22 bases lying between them. CDR1 is SEHNR and CDR2 is FQNEAQ in the germline V gene (reference sequence). The CDR3 is made up of 17 amino acids. CDR3 nucleotides: TGTGCCAGCAGCCGTCTCGGGGGGCACGGAACAGCCTACGAGCAGTACTTC. This gives the protein CASSRLGGHGTAYEQYF. The complete variable domain, with remaining parts taken from reference TRBV7-9 and TRBJ2-7, reads DTGVSQNPRHKITKRGQNVTFRCDPISEHNRLYWYRQTLGQGPEFLTYFQNEAQLEKSRLLSDRFSAERPKGSFSTLEIQRTEQGDSAMYLCASSRLGGHGTAYEQYFGPGTRLTVT.

The rearrangement links TRBV5-1 to TRBJ1-6, with D possibly being TRBD1 (6 bases). The germline V gene has CDR1 SGHRS and CDR2 YFSETQ. The germline V and J ends were trimmed by 0 bases and 0 bases, with 10 bases remaining between them. The CDR3 totals 17 residues. For the CDR3, the DNA is TGCGCCAGCAGCTTGGATGGGACAAGCTCCTATAATTCACCCCTCCACTTT. As protein: CASSLDGTSSYNSPLHF.

The genes are TRBV6-4 and TRBJ2-3; D may be TRBD1 (5 bases). The CDR3 consists of 15 residues. The V gene's germline CDR1 is MRHNA and CDR2 SNTAGT. Trimming removed 2 bases at V and 2 bases at J, with 11 bases between. As DNA, the CDR3 is TGTGCCAGCAGTGACGGTGACAGATTCACAGATACGCAGTATTTT. The encoded protein is CASSDGDRFTDTQYF.

The J gene is TRBJ1-1, the V gene TRBV7-2, with 7 bases matching TRBD1. Germline V gene sequence: CDR1 SGHTA, CDR2 FQGNSA. The V gene end was trimmed by 5 bases and the J gene end by 4 bases; junction bases not matched to a gene: 7. The CDR3 runs 14 residues. The CDR3 region is CASSKYRGFTEAFF. As DNA, the CDR3 is TGTGCCAGCAGCAAATACAGGGGATTCACTGAAGCTTTCTTT. Based on the CDR3 plus reference TRBV7-2 and TRBJ1-1, the full variable domain is GAGVSQSPSNKVTEKGKDVELRCDPISGHTALYWYRQSLGQGLEFLIYFQGNSAPDKSGLPSDRFSAERTGGSVSTLTIQRTQQEDSAVYLCASSKYRGFTEAFFGQGTRLTVV.

In nucleotides, the CDR3 is TGTGCCTGGAGTGTACGGCCAGGGTCCAGCTATGGCTACACCTTC. It yields the protein CAWSVRPGSSYGYTF. The V call is TRBV30, the J call TRBJ1-2, with D tentatively TRBD1 (5 bases). The CDR3 has 15 amino acids. Germline V gene lookup returns CDR1 GTSNPN and CDR2 SVGIG (reference sequence). V was clipped by 0 bases and J by 4 bases, with 15 bases between them.

The count of this clone is one. This rearrangement joins TRBV18 to TRBJ2-7, with 11 nucleotides matching TRBD1. Germline V gene sequence: CDR1 KGHSH, CDR2 LQKENI. With V trimmed by 3 bases and J by 7 bases, 2 bases remained unmatched. The length of the CDR3 is 13 residues. The CDR3, as DNA: TGTGCCAGCTCACCGGGGACAGGGGGAGAGCAGTACTTC. Protein: CASSPGTGGEQYF.

V gene TRBV12-3 or TRBV12-4 combines with J gene TRBJ2-1, with D hard to call. The CDR3 loop spans 12 amino acids. V shed 3 bases and J shed 6 bases, with 6 bases lying between them. CDR3 DNA: TGTGCCAGCAGTTTGGGCTTCAATGAGCAGTTCTTC. Translated, it gives CASSLGFNEQFF.

The genes are TRBV5-1 and TRBJ2-3, with 10 nucleotides matching TRBD2. The V and J ends lost 3 bases and 4 bases, in that order; junction bases with no gene match: 5. Germline-derived CDR1 and CDR2 are SGHRS and YFSETQ. The CDR3 totals 15 residues. This CDR3 is CASSYTSGVADTQYF. The CDR3, as DNA: TGCGCCAGCAGCTATACTAGCGGGGTCGCAGATACGCAGTATTTT. The full variable domain, rest sourced from reference TRBV5-1 and TRBJ2-3, is KAGVTQTPRYLIKTRGQQVTLSCSPISGHRSVSWYQQTPGQGLQFLFEYFSETQRNKGNFPGRFSGRQFSNSRSEMNVSTLELGDSALYLCASSYTSGVADTQYFGPGTRLTVL.

The rearrangement joins TRBV3-1 (or the pseudogene TRBV3-2) to TRBJ2-2, with 7 bases aligning to TRBD2. CDR3 length: 15 residues. Losses at the gene ends were 6 bases for V and 6 bases for J; bases not matched to a gene: 10. The germline V gene has CDR1 LGHDT and CDR2 YNNKEL (reference sequence). The CDR3 coding sequence is TGTGCCAGCAGACAGACGACTAGCCTGTCCGGGGAGCTGTTTTTT. Residues: CASRQTTSLSGELFF.

This clone was detected ten times or more. This chain links TRBV5-1 with TRBJ2-5; 9 nucleotides align to TRBD1. CDR3 length: 16 residues. V shed 4 bases, J shed 5 bases, and the junction held 12 bases outside the gene matches. Germline CDR1 reads SGHRS; CDR2 reads YFSETQ. The CDR3 loop is CASSALGDREQETQYF. The CDR3 nucleotides read TGCGCCAGCAGCGCACTTGGGGACAGGGAACAGGAGACCCAGTACTTC.

The rearrangement links TRBV7-8 to TRBJ2-3; 9 positions match TRBD2. CDR1 is SGHVS, CDR2 FQNEAQ, per germline. Germline trimming cut 4 bases from V and 0 bases from J; bases unmatched to any gene: 14. This CDR3 contains 19 residues. CDR3 bases: TGTGCCAGCAGCTCTTGGGCCGCGGGGGGGCCCCTGAGCACAGATACGCAGTATTTT. Residues: CASSSWAAGGPLSTDTQYF.